This passage covers 30 T cell receptor beta chains from one sample sequenced in a study of identical twins. One entry per CDR3 protein results from TCRdb running MiXCR on the 5' RACE reads. The repertoire holds hundreds of thousands of distinct CDR3 sequences, with under 9% as singletons. These sequences were also reported in another study, on yellow fever vaccine responses in identical twins.

The sequencing input was memory (CD45RO+) T cells sorted from blood. These receptors all stem from a woman under 30 in good health.

The gene calls are TRBV28 and TRBJ1-1; D remains unclear. The CDR3 contains 11 residues. Looked up from germline, CDR1 is MDHEN and CDR2 is SYDVKM. V lost 10 bases and J lost 0, with 6 bases in between. Here the CDR3 reads CATEVNTEAFF. CDR3 coding DNA: TGTGCCACGGAGGTGAACACTGAAGCTTTCTTT.

In its sample, this clonotype was seen a few times. The V call is TRBV6-5, the J call TRBJ2-5; D uncertain. The V and J ends lost 7 bases and 5 bases respectively, with 17 bases between them. Germline V gene lookup returns CDR1 MNHEY and CDR2 SVGAGI. The CDR3 is 14 residues long. CDR3 residues: CASIKGKGTETQYF. In nucleotides, the CDR3 is TGTGCCAGCATTAAAGGGAAGGGCACCGAGACCCAGTACTTC.

The J gene is TRBJ1-4, the V gene TRBV7-6, with no clear D. Trimming took 4 bases from V and 8 from J, leaving 11 bases between them. The CDR3 has 13 amino acids. Germline V lookup: CDR1 SGHVS, CDR2 FNYEAQ. The CDR3 region has the DNA TGTGCCAGCAGCTATAATCCGGGGGAAAAACTGTTTTTT. Residues: CASSYNPGEKLFF.

The chain joins TRBV3-1 to TRBJ1-1; D is perhaps TRBD1 (6 bases). CDR1 LGHDT and CDR2 YNNKEL come from the germline V gene (reference sequence). The CDR3 has 15 amino acids. The V and J ends lost 2 bases and 1 base respectively, with 11 bases between them. CDR3 nucleotides: TGTGCCAGCAGCCAAACAGGGTTTCGGAACACTGAAGCTTTCTTT. This encodes CASSQTGFRNTEAFF.

In this sample, this clonotype turned up many times. The chain recombines TRBV11-2 with TRBJ2-6; no clear D. The V gene's germline CDR1 is SGHAT and CDR2 FQNNGV. The CDR3 has 15 amino acids. V dropped 2 bases and J dropped 0 bases, with 5 bases sitting between them. Here the CDR3 reads CASSLSDSGANVLTF. CDR3 nucleotides: TGTGCCAGCAGCTTATCCGACTCTGGGGCCAACGTCCTGACTTTC.

This clonotype was observed a few times. The CDR3 loop is CSAPPRGDYNEQFF. The CDR3 DNA reads as TGCAGTGCCCCCCCGCGGGGGGACTACAATGAGCAGTTCTTC. The rearrangement uses TRBV20-1 and TRBJ2-1; 8 bases agree with TRBD2. CDR1 and CDR2 (germline): DFQATT, SNEGSKA (reference sequence). The CDR3 totals 14 residues. The V and J ends lost 6 bases and 3 bases, in that order; junction bases with no gene match: 7.

This sequence joins TRBV27 and TRBJ2-6; D perhaps matches TRBD1 (6 bases). The CDR3 covers 17 residues. V lost 0 bases to trimming and J lost 2 bases, with 11 bases between them. The germline gives CDR1 MNHEY, CDR2 SMNVEV (reference sequence). CDR3 nucleotides: TGTGCCAGCAGTTTATCGCCCGGACAGACTGGGGCCAACGTCCTGACTTTC. Protein product: CASSLSPGQTGANVLTF.

This clonotype has ten or more counts. V gene TRBV5-5 combines with J gene TRBJ1-1; D remains ambiguous. Trimming removed 5 bases from V and 1 base from J, with 9 bases in between. CDR1 is SGHKS and CDR2 is YYEKEE in the germline V gene (reference sequence). The CDR3 is 13 amino acids. This CDR3 is CASSQVPNTEAFF. DNA for the CDR3: TGTGCCAGCAGTCAGGTCCCGAACACTGAAGCTTTCTTT.

The CDR3 sequence: CASSLSGNYNEQFF. DNA for the CDR3: TGTGCCAGCAGCCTTAGCGGGAACTACAATGAGCAGTTCTTC. The rearrangement links TRBV3-1 to TRBJ2-1; 8 bases are a match to TRBD2. Unmatched junction bases numbered 2, after V lost 4 bases and J lost 3 bases. Germline lookup yields CDR1 LGHDT and CDR2 YNNKEL (reference sequence). This CDR3 region has 14 residues.

This clonotype was counted ten times or more. The chain has TRBV25-1 and TRBJ1-2, with TRBD1 matching over 9 bases. The CDR3 totals 13 residues. Per germline, CDR1 MGHDK and CDR2 SYGVNS. V was clipped by 6 bases and J by 3 bases; unmatched bases: 2. CDR3 in amino acids: CASRGQGYYGYTF. DNA of the CDR3: TGTGCCAGCAGGGGACAGGGTTACTATGGCTACACCTTC.

This clonotype was recorded many times. The J gene is TRBJ2-1, the V gene TRBV5-1; 8 nucleotides line up with TRBD2. Looked up from germline, CDR1 is SGHRS and CDR2 is YFSETQ. Trimming removed 4 bases from V and 8 bases from J; junction bases left unmatched: 14. The CDR3 extends over 16 amino acids. In DNA, the CDR3 is TGCGCCAGCAGCCGACCAAGCGGGAGCGGAGCCGATGAGCAGTTCTTC. Amino acid sequence: CASSRPSGSGADEQFF.

The table lists this clonotype with a few counts. The chain employs TRBV28 and TRBJ2-7; possibly TRBD1 or TRBD2 for D (5 bases each). Trimming took off 5 bases at V and 2 bases at J, with 16 bases between the two ends. This CDR3 comprises 15 residues. CDR1 is MDHEN, CDR2 SYDVKM, per germline. The CDR3 DNA is TGTGCCAGCAGTCTCCCCGGGACCCAGCCCTACGAGCAGTACTTC. Translation: CASSLPGTQPYEQYF.

This clonotype was picked up a small number of times. V gene TRBV6-1 combines with J gene TRBJ2-5; TRBD2 aligns across 11 bases. Trimming took 6 bases from V and 2 from J; bases not matched to a gene: 5. Germline CDR1 and CDR2: MNHNS and SASEGT. The CDR3 consists of 15 residues. CDR3 region: CASRPTSGGQETQYF. In nucleotides, the CDR3 is TGTGCCAGCAGACCAACTAGCGGGGGTCAAGAGACCCAGTACTTC.

Ten or more counts support this clonotype. This CDR3 reads CASSPKGTVEAFF. The DNA for the CDR3 is TGTGCCAGCAGCCCCAAAGGGACAGTTGAAGCTTTCTTT. The rearrangement joins TRBV7-9 to TRBJ1-1, with 7 bases fitting TRBD1. The germline V gene has CDR1 SEHNR and CDR2 FQNEAQ (reference sequence). The junction had 7 bases not matched to a gene; V was cut back by 5 bases and J by 7 bases. The CDR3 consists of 13 residues.

In its sample, this clonotype was seen a few times. The chain uses TRBV7-3 and TRBJ2-7, with a possible D match to TRBD1 (6 bases). Germline V gene data show CDR1 as SGHTA and CDR2 as FQGTGA. The V and J ends lost 1 base and 6 bases respectively, with 10 bases between them. The length of the CDR3 is 13 residues. The CDR3 DNA reads as TGTGCCAGCAGCTTAATGGGGGCGGGCGAGCAGTACTTC. It codes for CASSLMGAGEQYF.

This clonotype was recorded a few times. The chain links TRBV25-1 to TRBJ1-6; 12 bases match TRBD1. The germline V gene encodes CDR1 MGHDK and CDR2 SYGVNS. After removal of 3 bases from V and 2 bases from J, the junction contained 2 bases not matched to a gene. This CDR3 has 17 amino acids. CDR3 nucleotide sequence: TGTGCCAGCAGTGAGGGGACAGGGGGCGCCTATAATTCACCCCTCCACTTT. It codes for CASSEGTGGAYNSPLHF.

V is TRBV2 and J is TRBJ1-4; 10 bases match TRBD1. Germline V gives CDR1 SNHLY, CDR2 FYNNEI. J gave up 3 bases and V 7 bases, and 5 bases lay outside the gene matches. CDR3 size: 15 residues. The CDR3 DNA reads as TGTGCCAGCACCCGACAGGGGGCAGCTAATGAAAAACTGTTTTTT. Its translation is CASTRQGAANEKLFF.

The chain uses TRBV7-2 and TRBJ2-7; D may be TRBD1 or TRBD2 (5 bases each). The CDR3 is 13 residues long. Trimming removed 1 base at V and 6 bases at J, with 10 bases between. Per the germline V gene, CDR1 is SGHTA and CDR2 is FQGNSA. In DNA, the CDR3 is TGTGCCAGCAGCTTAGTTGGGGACGGCGAGCAGTACGTC. Residues: CASSLVGDGEQYV.

This clonotype appeared many times. V gene TRBV28 combines with J gene TRBJ1-3, with TRBD1 identical over 10 bases. This CDR3 has 14 amino acids. Trimming took 11 bases from V and 4 from J; bases not matched to a gene: 8. Germline V gene lookup returns CDR1 MDHEN and CDR2 SYDVKM. CDR3 residues: CAAEGQGFGNTIYF. The CDR3 region has the DNA TGTGCCGCGGAGGGACAGGGGTTCGGAAACACCATATATTTT.

This rearrangement joins TRBV14 to TRBJ2-2; D is possibly TRBD1 or TRBD2 (5 bases each). The CDR3 has 12 residues. Germline values: CDR1 SGHDN, CDR2 FVKESK. The germline V and J ends were trimmed by 5 bases and 6 bases, with 7 bases remaining between them. CDR3 nucleotides: TGTGCCAGCAGCTGGGGGTCCGGGGAGCTGTTTTTT. Protein sequence: CASSWGSGELFF. The variable domain in full, completed from reference TRBV14 and TRBJ2-2, reads EAGVTQFPSHSVIEKGQTVTLRCDPISGHDNLYWYRRVMGKEIKFLLHFVKESKQDESGMPNNRFLAERTGGTYSTLKVQPAELEDSGVYFCASSWGSGELFFGEGSRLTVL.

This clonotype was picked up many times. The V and J genes are TRBV6-5 and TRBJ2-1; 8 bases are shared with TRBD2. V gave up 0 bases and J gave up 11 bases; unmatched junction bases: 6. CDR1 MNHEY and CDR2 SVGAGI come from the germline V gene. The CDR3 has 14 amino acids. CDR3 sequence (DNA): TGTGCCAGCAGTTACTCGATGGTAGCGGGAAAGCAGTTCTTC. Translated, it gives CASSYSMVAGKQFF.

The chain uses TRBV3-1 and TRBJ1-1; perhaps TRBD1 as D (6 bases). This CDR3 is built from 15 residues. Germline assignment: CDR1 LGHDT and CDR2 YNNKEL (reference sequence). Trimming pared 9 bases from V and 5 bases from J, leaving 22 bases between. For the CDR3, the DNA is TGTGCCAGTGCAAGAAGAGCGGGCAGGGGAACTGAAGCTTTCTTT. This sequence encodes CASARRAGRGTEAFF.

This clonotype was found many times. The chain links TRBV5-5 to TRBJ1-2, with a weak D call TRBD1 (6 bases). The CDR3 extends over 16 amino acids. The V gene's germline CDR1 is SGHKS and CDR2 YYEKEE (reference sequence). Trimming removed 4 bases from V and 4 bases from J, with 20 bases in between. CDR3 DNA sequence: TGTGCCAGCAGCCCAGCAACGAAGACAGGCGGCTATGGCTACACCTTC. This gives the protein CASSPATKTGGYGYTF.

This clonotype was found many times. The chain couples TRBV12-3 or TRBV12-4 to TRBJ2-3; tentatively, D is TRBD1 (5 bases). V dropped 6 bases and J dropped 0 bases, with 16 bases sitting between them. The CDR3 is 16 residues long. The CDR3, as DNA: TGTGCCAGCAGCCCCCGACAGCCTTCTAGCACAGATACGCAGTATTTT. It specifies CASSPRQPSSTDTQYF.

The table lists this clonotype with a few counts. This chain links TRBV11-1 with TRBJ1-4; a possible D gene is TRBD1 (5 bases). CDR1 is SGHAT, CDR2 FQDESV, per germline (reference sequence). The CDR3 is made up of 13 amino acids. The V and J ends lost 5 bases and 6 bases respectively, with 10 bases between them. CDR3 in amino acids: CASSIGGDEKLFF. The CDR3 DNA reads TGTGCCAGCAGCATCGGAGGGGATGAAAAACTGTTTTTT. Drawing the rest from reference TRBV11-1 and TRBJ1-4, the complete variable domain is EAEVAQSPRYKITEKSQAVAFWCDPISGHATLYWYRQILGQGPELLVQFQDESVVDDSQLPKDRFSAERLKGVDSTLKIQPAELGDSAMYLCASSIGGDEKLFFGSGTQLSVL.

This clonotype was counted only a few times. This sequence joins TRBV5-1 and TRBJ2-2; 12 bases are shared with TRBD2. Germline assignment: CDR1 SGHRS and CDR2 YFSETQ. After removal of 0 bases from V and 5 bases from J, the junction contained 8 bases not matched to a gene. The CDR3 is 18 residues long. In DNA, the CDR3 is TGCGCCAGCAGCTTGGGGGCGACTAGCGGGAGTTGGACCGGGGAGCTGTTTTTT. Protein sequence: CASSLGATSGSWTGELFF.

This clonotype appeared many times. This rearrangement joins TRBV5-1 to TRBJ2-5; 7 bases line up with TRBD2. With 2 bases clipped from V and 3 bases from J, the junction kept 1 base outside the gene matches. The CDR3 has 13 amino acids. CDR1 SGHRS and CDR2 YFSETQ come from the germline V gene. CDR3 coding DNA: TGCGCCAGCAGCTTCGGGACTAAAGAGACCCAGTACTTC. Protein product: CASSFGTKETQYF.

This clonotype was observed a handful of times. This chain uses TRBV5-1 with TRBJ2-7; TRBD1 agrees at 7 bases. The CDR3 is made up of 13 amino acids. Germline V lookup: CDR1 SGHRS, CDR2 YFSETQ. The V gene end was trimmed by 7 bases and the J gene end by 3 bases; junction bases not matched to a gene: 7. In nucleotides, the CDR3 is TGCGCCAGCGCCCCGGGACAGAACTACGAGCAGTACTTC. Protein sequence: CASAPGQNYEQYF.

Only a few counts were recorded for this clonotype. This rearrangement joins TRBV4-1 to TRBJ2-5; TRBD2 agrees at 8 bases. Germline V gene sequence: CDR1 MGHRA, CDR2 YSYEKL. This CDR3 is 15 amino acids long. V was pared by 1 base and J by 5 bases, with 6 bases of the junction left unmatched. CDR3 in DNA: TGCGCCAGCAGCCAAGGTTCGGGGGGGCGGGAGACCCAGTACTTC. Its protein product is CASSQGSGGRETQYF.

This clonotype was observed at least ten times. This chain uses TRBV15 with TRBJ2-6, with unresolved D. CDR1 is LNHNV and CDR2 is YYDKDF in the germline V gene (reference sequence). The CDR3 runs 15 residues. V dropped 1 base and J dropped 7 bases, with 11 bases sitting between them. The CDR3 sequence is CATSRGGNEANVLTF. CDR3 bases: TGTGCCACCAGCAGAGGCGGTAATGAAGCCAACGTCCTGACTTTC. Full variable domain (outside the CDR3, taken from reference TRBV15 and TRBJ2-6): DAMVIQNPRYQVTQFGKPVTLSCSQTLNHNVMYWYQQKSSQAPKLLFHYYDKDFNNEADTPDNFQSRRPNTSFCFLDIRSPGLGDTAMYLCATSRGGNEANVLTFGAGSRLTVL.